This entry lists 5 T cell receptor beta chains sequenced from one sample in a study of blood T cells in healthy people across ages. For the second PCR, which ran for roughly 6 to 12 cycles, a sample-barcoded 5' primer and a J-beta primer mix were used. TCRdb recomputed calls from the 5' RACE reads with MiXCR, one row per CDR3 protein. This sample has more than 1,000,000 distinct CDR3 sequences, with roughly a quarter found just once. These data also featured in a second study, about T cells of mothers and their children.

Sequencing was performed on blood. These receptors were collected from a girl aged 2-10 years in good health.

This clonotype was seen more than once but under ten times. This chain joins TRBV20-1 and TRBJ2-5; 11 bases are shared with TRBD2. The J call may be faulty, since TRBJ2-1 better matches the DNA end. Germline V gene lookup returns CDR1 DFQATT and CDR2 SNEGSKA (reference sequence). This CDR3 comprises 15 residues. The CDR3 DNA reads TGCAGTGCTAGTTTTAGCGGGAGGGCCTCGGATGAGCAGTTCTTC. Translating gives CSASFSGRASDEQFF.

The chain joins TRBV20-1 to TRBJ2-3; no clear D. CDR1 DFQATT and CDR2 SNEGSKA come from the germline V gene (reference sequence). This CDR3 spans 15 amino acids. The V end was cut by 6 bases, the J end by 0 bases, with 16 bases between. This chain's CDR3 is CSALQRTASTDTQYF. DNA for the CDR3: TGCAGTGCCCTCCAGAGGACCGCTAGCACAGATACGCAGTATTTT.

The sample holds one count of this clonotype. The chain combines TRBV4-1 with TRBJ2-3, with D possibly matching TRBD1 (6 bases). Per the germline V gene, CDR1 is MGHRA and CDR2 is YSYEKL. CDR3 size: 18 residues. V shed 1 base and J shed 0 bases, with 17 bases lying between them. The CDR3 DNA follows: TGCGCCAGCAGCCAAGTGGGTTACCAGGGGTCTAGCACAGATACGCAGTATTTT. Protein: CASSQVGYQGSSTDTQYF.

This clonotype was counted a few times. The chain carries TRBV12-3 or TRBV12-4 and TRBJ2-1; maybe TRBD2 (5 bases). The last part of the DNA fits TRBJ2-7 better; the J call may be wrong. The CDR3 totals 13 residues. The CDR3 DNA reads TGTGCCAGCAGCCCCTTCAGAGGGCTCGAGCAGTACTTC. It translates to CASSPFRGLEQYF.

CDR3: CSARNVETSTYEQYF. CDR3 coding DNA: TGCAGTGCTAGAAATGTTGAGACCAGCACCTACGAGCAGTACTTC. The chain is built from TRBV20-1 and TRBJ2-7; D remains unclear. V was clipped by 2 bases and J by 2 bases, with 16 bases between them. CDR3 length equals 15 residues. From germline, CDR1 is DFQATT and CDR2 SNEGSKA (reference sequence).